This T cell receptor beta chain was identified in a study of blood T cell repertoires in COVID-19. Study background: COVID-19 samples, acute and convalescent, were from the United States, Italy and Spain. PBMCs, B-cell-depleted T cells, or T cells were the source of the cDNA or gDNA that made up the material.

The authors' processing: For nucleated cells, counts were estimated from reference gene primer amplification. Method: immunoSEQ multiplex PCR; TCRdb's copy keeps in-frame clones and lacks some. D and trimming were read from the DNA, whereas the V and J calls and clone size are those reported in that table. The sample yields 220,000 or so clones, around 84% seen once. The V segment lost 6 bases and the J segment 4 bases; nucleotides outside the gene matches: 7. The germline CDR1 and CDR2 sequences are SGHTA and FQGNSA. This CDR3 is built from 14 residues. The sample comprised peripheral blood. This TCR was recovered from a man in his thirties or forties with active or convalescent COVID-19. This chain uses TRBV7-2 with TRBJ1-2; 8 nucleotides match TRBD1. CDR3 residues: CASRTTGDGYGYTF. Written as DNA, the CDR3 is TGTGCCAGCAGGACGACAGGGGACGGCTATGGCTACACCTTC.